This is a list of T cell receptor beta chains from one sample in a study of control samples from healthy donors and cancer patients. TCRdb's copy holds only in-frame clones and misses some; the assay was immunoSEQ multiplex PCR. The sample includes about 130,000 clones, approximately 91% of them seen just once. Material: blood. The receptors here all came from a man aged 45-60 years in good health. The CDR3 runs from the conserved cysteine through the conserved F or W. A D gene is named only where the DNA matches it firmly. Part of the rows lack a size; the others show once, few, many or a class for expanded clones.

V gene	clone size	J gene	D gene	CDR3 protein	CDR3 DNA
TRBV6-5	-	TRBJ1-5	TRBD1	CASPMTGGNQPQHF	TGTGCCAGCCCCATGACAGGGGGCAATCAGCCCCAGCATTTT
TRBV4-2	-	TRBJ2-2	-	CASSQLSGTGNTGELFF	TGTGCCAGCAGCCAACTCTCCGGGACTGGGAACACCGGGGAGCTGTTTTTT
TRBV11-1	-	TRBJ1-1	TRBD1	CASSEVTGVTEAFF	TGTGCCAGCAGCGAGGTGACAGGGGTCACTGAAGCTTTCTTT
TRBV6-4	-	TRBJ2-1	-	CASSDSRLGTQFF	TGTGCCAGCAGTGACTCCCGACTGGGGACACAGTTCTTC
TRBV6-6	-	TRBJ2-7	TRBD1	CASSLDRDYEQYF	TGTGCCAGCAGCCTCGACAGGGACTACGAGCAGTACTTC
TRBV7-6	-	TRBJ2-3	TRBD1	CASSLLPQGEADTQYF	TGTGCCAGCAGCTTACTTCCCCAGGGGGAAGCAGATACGCAGTATTTT
TRBV19	-	TRBJ1-4	-	CASSTGQPSTNEKLFF	TGTGCCAGTAGTACCGGCCAACCCTCAACTAATGAAAAACTGTTTTTT
TRBV11-2	-	TRBJ2-1	-	CASSATSNEQFF	TGTGCCAGCAGCGCGACTAGCAATGAGCAGTTCTTC
TRBV29-1	-	TRBJ2-7	-	CSVEDLYSLTYEQYF	TGCAGCGTTGAAGATCTCTACAGTTTGACCTACGAGCAGTACTTC
TRBV7-8	-	TRBJ2-7	-	CASSLDLYEQYF	TGTGCCAGCAGCTTAGATCTCTACGAGCAGTACTTC
TRBV11-3	-	TRBJ2-1	-	CASSLASDRYNEQFF	TGTGCCAGCAGCTTAGCTTCGGACCGCTACAATGAGCAGTTCTTC
TRBV28	few	TRBJ1-2	-	CASSSRYGYTF	TGTGCCAGCAGTTCCCGATATGGCTACACCTTC
TRBV5-1	-	TRBJ2-7	-	CASSLEAVYEQYF	TGCGCCAGCAGCTTGGAGGCAGTCTACGAGCAGTACTTC
TRBV24-1	few	TRBJ1-1	-	CATMGERNTEAFF	TGTGCCACTATGGGGGAACGGAACACTGAAGCTTTCTTT
TRBV2	-	TRBJ2-3	-	CASSGGGLLLDTQYF	TGTGCCAGCAGCGGGGGAGGTCTTCTATTGGATACGCAGTATTTT
TRBV7-8	-	TRBJ2-5	TRBD2	CASSGPGRGEETQYF	TGTGCCAGCAGCGGACCGGGACGGGGGGAAGAGACCCAGTACTTC
TRBV5-1	-	TRBJ2-7	-	CASSRDAYEQYF	TGCGCCAGCAGCCGGGATGCTTACGAGCAGTACTTC
TRBV3-1/TRBV3-2	-	TRBJ1-2	-	CASSRGRVYGYTF	TGTGCCAGCAGCCGAGGGAGGGTCTATGGCTACACCTTC
TRBV24-1	-	TRBJ1-1	-	CATRGENTEAFF	TGTGCCACCAGGGGGGAGAACACTGAAGCTTTCTTT
TRBV30	once	TRBJ1-6	-	CAWSQGYNSPLHF	TGTGCCTGGAGCCAGGGTTATAATTCACCCCTCCACTTT
TRBV24-1	-	TRBJ2-2	TRBD2	CATSDLPAGANTGELFF	TGTGCCACCAGTGATTTGCCAGCGGGGGCTAACACCGGGGAGCTGTTTTTT
TRBV7-9	once	TRBJ1-4	-	CASSMTVSQEKLFF	TGTGCCAGCAGTATGACAGTTTCACAAGAAAAACTGTTTTTT
TRBV3-1/TRBV3-2	-	TRBJ2-1	-	CASSPPGGLGNEQFF	TGTGCCAGCAGCCCGCCAGGGGGGCTCGGGAATGAGCAGTTCTTC
TRBV24-1	-	TRBJ2-6	TRBD2	CATGSGGTSGANVLTF	TGTGCCACAGGCTCCGGGGGGACCTCTGGGGCCAACGTCCTGACTTTC
TRBV5-5	-	TRBJ1-5	-	CASSFGAGGNQPQHF	TGTGCCAGCAGCTTTGGGGCAGGGGGCAATCAGCCCCAGCATTTT
TRBV7-9	-	TRBJ1-1	-	CASSPQMISLGRDTEAFF	TGTGCCAGCAGCCCGCAAATGATATCCTTGGGTCGGGACACTGAAGCTTTCTTT
TRBV10-2	-	TRBJ2-2	-	CASTFDRGNTGELFF	TGCGCCAGCACCTTCGACAGAGGGAACACCGGGGAGCTGTTTTTT
TRBV5-1	-	TRBJ2-3	TRBD2	CASSSTGGPNTDTQYF	TGCGCCAGCAGTTCTACGGGGGGGCCGAACACAGATACGCAGTATTTT